The 12 T cell receptor beta chains below all came from one sample that was sequenced in a study of regulatory T cells in long-lasting Graves disease (dated by TCRdb to 2020 to 2022). Libraries were built with multiplex PCR. Data came from an Illumina HiSeq 4000. CDR3 regions were amplified by Arm-PCR with iRepertoire HTBI primers to construct TCR beta libraries. TCRdb reran the public reads through fastp at Q25 and MiXCR, keeping productive beta chains. Rows matching on CDR3 protein sequence are summarized as one entry with the most common DNA and genes. For this sample there are about 660,000 distinct CDR3 sequences; about 30% appear just once. The top ten clones comprise roughly 41% of the sample. The time point tag for this specimen amounts to: persistent/refractory GD, antithyroid drugs over 5 years with positive TRAb. For both TCR sequencing and RNA sequencing, RNA was extracted from PBMCs in TRIzol.

The sequences come from peripheral blood mononuclear cells (PBMCs), collected when the disease was refractory, from a patient treated with antithyroid drugs. Receptors originate from a female donor with Graves disease.

The chain joins TRBV20-1 to TRBJ1-2; TRBD1 matches at 9 bases. The CDR3 contains 13 residues. The V and J ends lost 6 bases and 4 bases, in that order; junction bases with no gene match: 6. The germline gives CDR1 DFQATT, CDR2 SNEGSKA (reference sequence). The CDR3 sequence: CSASKTGGYGYTF. CDR3 sequence (DNA): TGCAGTGCGAGTAAGACAGGGGGCTATGGCTACACCTTC.

V usage is TRBV20-1 and J usage is TRBJ2-7; 8 bases are a match to TRBD1. From germline, CDR1 is DFQATT and CDR2 SNEGSKA (reference sequence). The CDR3 is made up of 15 amino acids. The V gene end was trimmed by 3 bases and the J gene end by 2 bases; junction bases not matched to a gene: 9. This CDR3 is CSASKPNRGAYEQYF. The CDR3 coding sequence is TGCAGTGCTAGTAAGCCTAACAGGGGGGCCTACGAGCAGTACTTC.

The CDR3 reads CASGGGLAGASYEQYF. The CDR3 region has the DNA TGTGCCAGCGGAGGGGGGCTAGCGGGAGCCTCCTACGAGCAGTACTTC. The chain recombines TRBV6-1 with TRBJ2-7; TRBD2 matches 10 bases. Unmatched junction bases numbered 10, after V lost 8 bases and J lost 0 bases. Germline-derived CDR1 and CDR2 are MNHNS and SASEGT. The CDR3 spans 16 residues.

The chain links TRBV7-2 to TRBJ2-4, with D tentatively TRBD2 (6 bases). CDR3 length equals 14 residues. V lost 5 bases to trimming and J lost 9 bases, with 17 bases between them. CDR1 is SGHTA and CDR2 is FQGNSA in the germline V gene. CDR3 loop: CASSPSRLGGIQYF. CDR3 coding DNA: TGTGCCAGCAGCCCTTCCCGACTAGGAGGCATTCAGTACTTC.

The chain is built from TRBV11-2 and TRBJ1-1; no clear D. The CDR3 runs to 12 residues. CDR1 SGHAT and CDR2 FQNNGV come from the germline V gene. The V end lost 7 bases, the J end lost 7 bases, and 13 bases lay between the germline ends. CDR3 DNA sequence: TGTGCCAGCACCAGTCGGCGGGTTGAAGCTTTCTTT. Protein sequence: CASTSRRVEAFF.

This clonotype occurred a few times. The rearrangement links TRBV19 to TRBJ1-2; D is unresolved. V lost 5 bases and J lost 0, with 13 bases in between. CDR3 length: 15 amino acids. CDR1 and CDR2 (germline): LNHDA, SQIVND (reference sequence). CDR3 nucleotide sequence: TGTGCCAGTAGTGCTCCGAGGGCGCCTAACTATGGCTACACCTTC. As protein: CASSAPRAPNYGYTF.

This clonotype was seen at least ten times. The chain joins TRBV28 to TRBJ1-1; D possibly corresponds to TRBD1 (6 bases). The germline V gene has CDR1 MDHEN and CDR2 SYDVKM. The CDR3 sequence is 14 residues long. Trimming pared 4 bases from V and 1 base from J, leaving 10 bases between. In DNA, the CDR3 is TGTGCCAGCAGTTCAGGGACAAGGAACACTGAAGCTTTCTTT. Encoded protein: CASSSGTRNTEAFF.

This chain links TRBV20-1 with TRBJ1-1, with D tentatively TRBD1 (5 bases). Trimming removed 0 bases at V and 1 base at J, with 9 bases between. CDR1 and CDR2 from the germline V gene are DFQATT and SNEGSKA (reference sequence). The CDR3 is 14 residues long. The CDR3 loop reads CSARERGSNTEAFF. The CDR3 DNA reads TGCAGTGCTAGAGAGAGGGGTTCGAACACTGAAGCTTTCTTT.

The chain links TRBV5-1 to TRBJ1-1; D is ambiguous. The length of the CDR3 is 14 residues. V gave up 0 bases and J gave up 5 bases, with 11 bases separating them. Germline CDR1 and CDR2: SGHRS and YFSETQ. CDR3 DNA sequence: TGCGCCAGCAGCTTGGTTCCACCGGGTACTGAAGCTTTCTTT. The encoded protein is CASSLVPPGTEAFF.

The rearrangement uses TRBV2 and TRBJ2-7; TRBD2 matches 12 bases. The CDR3 runs 17 residues. Germline-derived CDR1 and CDR2 are SNHLY and FYNNEI. The trim removed 7 bases at V and 4 bases at J, leaving 14 bases unmatched. CDR3 nucleotides: TGTGCCAGCACCGAACGACTAGCGGGAGTTCGGGCGTACGAGCAGTACTTC. Residues: CASTERLAGVRAYEQYF.

There are many counts of this clonotype. The chain is built from TRBV6-5 and TRBJ2-7, with unresolved D. This CDR3 has 14 residues. Germline V gene lookup returns CDR1 MNHEY and CDR2 SVGAGI. The V gene lost 3 bases and the J gene lost 3 bases, with 12 bases spanning the gap. The CDR3 DNA reads as TGTGCCAGCAGTTATTGGGGAACTGACTACGAGCAGTACTTC. Its translation: CASSYWGTDYEQYF.

This rearrangement joins TRBV20-1 to TRBJ1-1, with D maybe TRBD1 (6 bases). Germline V gene lookup returns CDR1 DFQATT and CDR2 SNEGSKA (reference sequence). With 0 bases removed from V and 1 base from J, the gap between germline ends came to 12 bases. The CDR3 runs 15 residues. CDR3: CSARESGAGNTEAFF. Written as DNA, the CDR3 is TGCAGTGCTAGAGAATCGGGGGCTGGGAACACTGAAGCTTTCTTT.